What follows are 10 T cell receptor beta chains derived from one specimen sequenced in a study of high-grade serous ovarian cancer treatment subgroups. Clones were read by immunoSEQ multiplex PCR, and TCRdb kept only the in-frame ones, dropping some. Seen here are tens of thousands of clones, about 81% observed once, and the top ten hold roughly 2.2%. Tumor samples were obtained before definitive surgery or chemotherapy. Material for sequencing was tumor tissue. These receptors came from a human donor with high-grade serous ovarian cancer.

The rearrangement links TRBV4-1 to TRBJ1-5, with TRBD1 matching over 12 bases. CDR1 and CDR2 (germline): MGHRA, YSYEKL. The CDR3 totals 17 residues. The V and J ends lost 0 bases and 5 bases, in that order; junction bases with no gene match: 5. The CDR3 nucleotides read TGCGCCAGCAGCCAAGATTACGGGACAGGGGGCGATCAGCCCCAGCATTTT. Its protein is CASSQDYGTGGDQPQHF.

The V and J genes are TRBV28 and TRBJ2-3; 14 bases map to TRBD2. The CDR3 consists of 19 residues. Per germline, CDR1 MDHEN and CDR2 SYDVKM. The V and J ends lost 2 bases and 0 bases, in that order; junction bases with no gene match: 7. The CDR3 here is CASSLRVTSGRASTDTQYF. In DNA, the CDR3 is TGTGCCAGCAGTTTAAGAGTGACTAGCGGGAGGGCCAGCACAGATACGCAGTATTTT.

The gene calls are TRBV5-4 and TRBJ1-2; D remains ambiguous. Germline CDR1 SGHNT, CDR2 YYREEE (reference sequence). V was pared by 1 base and J by 1 base, with 8 bases between. The CDR3 runs to 14 residues. The chain's CDR3 is CASSLIGLNYGYTF. DNA of the CDR3: TGTGCCAGCAGCTTGATCGGTCTTAACTATGGCTACACCTTC. Combining the CDR3 with reference TRBV5-4 and TRBJ1-2 gives the whole variable domain ETGVTQSPTHLIKTRGQQVTLRCSSQSGHNTVSWYQQALGQGPQFIFQYYREEENGRGNFPPRFSGLQFPNYSSELNVNALELDDSALYLCASSLIGLNYGYTFGSGTRLTVV.

V is TRBV7-8 and J is TRBJ2-5; 9 bases align to TRBD1. The better agreement between TRBJ2-7 and the DNA end casts doubt on the J call. The CDR3 length is 14 residues. The V gene's germline CDR1 is SGHVS and CDR2 FQNEAQ. The CDR3 DNA is TGTGCCAGCAGCTTCGGGACAGGGTATTACGAGCAGTACTTC. Translation gives CASSFGTGYYEQYF.

The V call is TRBV19, the J call TRBJ2-2; TRBD2 matches 11 bases. V shed 4 bases and J 1 base; nucleotides not matched to a gene: 8. The germline gives CDR1 LNHDA, CDR2 SQIVND (reference sequence). The CDR3 runs to 18 residues. The CDR3 is CASSTYSGTSGNTGELFF. DNA of the CDR3: TGTGCCAGTAGTACGTACTCCGGGACTAGCGGGAACACCGGGGAGCTGTTTTTT.

The rearrangement links TRBV10-1 to TRBJ2-2; 8 bases fit TRBD2. Germline V gene data show CDR1 as WNHNN and CDR2 as SYGVQD (reference sequence). V dropped 8 bases and J dropped 5; count of bases not matched to a gene: 16. The CDR3 loop spans 17 amino acids. The CDR3 DNA sequence: TGCGCCAGCGATCTAGGAGGGCGGGGGGAGGGGACCGGGGAGCTGTTTTTT. Translating it yields CASDLGGRGEGTGELFF.

This sequence joins TRBV15 and TRBJ2-7, with 8 bases lining up with TRBD1. The CDR3 is made up of 14 amino acids. Germline lookup yields CDR1 LNHNV and CDR2 YYDKDF (reference sequence). V trimming: 5 bases; J trimming: 2 bases; junction bases outside the gene matches: 5. The CDR3 DNA is TGTGCCACCAGCCAGGGGGCATTACCCTACGAGCAGTACTTC. It yields the protein CATSQGALPYEQYF.

The chain recombines TRBV6-6 with TRBJ2-1; 11 bases agree with TRBD2. The CDR3 has 15 residues. V shed 10 bases and J 0 bases; nucleotides not matched to a gene: 5. CDR1 and CDR2 (germline): MNHNY, SVGAGI (reference sequence). In DNA form, the CDR3 reads TGTGCCACTTTAGCGGGAGGGTACTCCTACAATGAGCAGTTCTTC. Its translation is CATLAGGYSYNEQFF.

This clone was seen a single time. The rearrangement links TRBV27 to TRBJ2-1; 7 bases match TRBD1. The CDR3 covers 15 residues. V lost 6 bases and J lost 7; bases outside the gene matches: 12. The V gene's germline CDR1 is MNHEY and CDR2 SMNVEV (reference sequence). This CDR3 is CASRLLALQGNEQFF. CDR3 DNA: TGTGCCAGCAGACTTCTAGCTTTACAGGGGAATGAGCAGTTCTTC.

V and J are TRBV5-4 and TRBJ2-3, with unresolved D. Germline CDR1 and CDR2: SGHNT and YYREEE (reference sequence). Trimming removed 2 bases at V and 7 bases at J, with 11 bases between. The CDR3 sequence is 13 residues long. The CDR3 DNA is TGTGCCAGCAGCTTAAAATACGAAAATACGCAGTATTTT. Translated: CASSLKYENTQYF.